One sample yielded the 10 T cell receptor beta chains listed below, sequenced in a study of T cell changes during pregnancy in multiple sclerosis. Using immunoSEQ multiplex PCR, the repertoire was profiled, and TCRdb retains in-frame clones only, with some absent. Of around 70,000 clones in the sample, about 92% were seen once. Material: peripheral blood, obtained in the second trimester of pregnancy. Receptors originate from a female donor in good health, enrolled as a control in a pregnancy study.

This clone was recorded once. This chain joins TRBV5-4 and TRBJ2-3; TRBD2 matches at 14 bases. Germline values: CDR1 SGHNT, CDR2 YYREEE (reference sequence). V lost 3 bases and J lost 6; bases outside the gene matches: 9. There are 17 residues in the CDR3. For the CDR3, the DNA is TGTGCCAGCAGCTCTAAGACTAGCGGGGGGGCTTGGGATACGCAGTATTTT. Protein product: CASSSKTSGGAWDTQYF.

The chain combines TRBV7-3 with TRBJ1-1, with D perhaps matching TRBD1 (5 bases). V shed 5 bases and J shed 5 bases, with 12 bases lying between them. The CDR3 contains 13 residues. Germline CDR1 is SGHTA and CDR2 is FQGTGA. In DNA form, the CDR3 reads TGTGCCAGCAGCCCTGGGGGGGGGACTGAAGCTTTCTTT. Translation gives CASSPGGGTEAFF.

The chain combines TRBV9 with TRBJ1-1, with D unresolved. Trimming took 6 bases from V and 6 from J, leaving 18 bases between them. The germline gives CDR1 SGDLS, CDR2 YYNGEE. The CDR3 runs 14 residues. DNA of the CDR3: TGTGCCAGCACCCGAACCAGTTCCAACCCTGAAGCTTTCTTT. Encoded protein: CASTRTSSNPEAFF.

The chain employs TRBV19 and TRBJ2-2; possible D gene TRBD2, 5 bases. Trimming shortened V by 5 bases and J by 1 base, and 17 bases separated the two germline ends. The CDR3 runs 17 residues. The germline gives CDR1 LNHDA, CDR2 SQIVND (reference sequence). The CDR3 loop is CASSSRGELRNTGELFF. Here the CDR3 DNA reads TGTGCCAGTAGTTCCCGGGGAGAGCTTCGGAACACCGGGGAGCTGTTTTTT.

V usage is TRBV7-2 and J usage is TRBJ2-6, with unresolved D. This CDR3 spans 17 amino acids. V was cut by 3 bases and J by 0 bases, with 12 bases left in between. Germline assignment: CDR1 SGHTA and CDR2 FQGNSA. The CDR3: CASSFLRVISGANVLTF. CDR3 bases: TGTGCCAGCAGCTTCCTACGGGTCATCTCTGGGGCCAACGTCCTGACTTTC.

The CDR3 loop reads CASSLAGGVETQYF. CDR3 sequence (DNA): TGCGCCAGCAGCTTGGCTGGGGGGGTAGAGACCCAGTACTTC. This chain uses TRBV5-1 with TRBJ2-5; TRBD2 agrees at 7 bases. The CDR3 contains 14 residues. The V and J ends lost 0 bases and 4 bases, in that order; junction bases with no gene match: 3. Looked up from germline, CDR1 is SGHRS and CDR2 is YFSETQ.

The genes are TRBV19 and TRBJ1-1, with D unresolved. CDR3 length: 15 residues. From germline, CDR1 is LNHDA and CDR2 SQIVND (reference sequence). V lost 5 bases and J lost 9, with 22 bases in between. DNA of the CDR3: TGTGCCAGTAGTCCTCTTACACAAAATCAACCTCAAGCTTTCTTT. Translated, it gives CASSPLTQNQPQAFF.

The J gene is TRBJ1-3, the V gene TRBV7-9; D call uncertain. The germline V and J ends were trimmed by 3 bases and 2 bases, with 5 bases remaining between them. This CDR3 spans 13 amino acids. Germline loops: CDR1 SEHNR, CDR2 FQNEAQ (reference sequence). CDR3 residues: CASSLAAGNTIYF. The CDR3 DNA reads TGTGCCAGCAGCTTGGCTGCTGGAAACACCATATATTTT.

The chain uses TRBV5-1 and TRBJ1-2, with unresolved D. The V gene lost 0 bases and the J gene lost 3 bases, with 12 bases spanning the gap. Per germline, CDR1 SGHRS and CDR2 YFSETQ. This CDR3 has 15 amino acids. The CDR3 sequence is CASSLEPNSYYGYTF. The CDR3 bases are TGCGCCAGCAGCTTGGAGCCTAATTCCTACTATGGCTACACCTTC.

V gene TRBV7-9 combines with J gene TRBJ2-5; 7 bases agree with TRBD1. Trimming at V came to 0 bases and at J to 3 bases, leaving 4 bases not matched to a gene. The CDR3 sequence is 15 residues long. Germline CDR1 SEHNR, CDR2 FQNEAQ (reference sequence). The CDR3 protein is CASSLARRGKETQYF. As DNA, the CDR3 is TGTGCCAGCAGCTTAGCGCGCAGGGGGAAAGAGACCCAGTACTTC.